This T cell receptor (beta chain) was observed in a study of shared clonotypes between healthy human individuals. Study in general: Donor composition was a couple of women and three men, aged 18 to 49.

Per the germline V gene, CDR1 is KGHSH and CDR2 is LQKENI. The CDR3 has 18 residues. Deletions cut 3 bases from V and 6 bases from J, with 23 bases between. Naive CD8 populations comprised CD45RO-negative cells positively selected for CCR7, excluding terminally differentiated effector memory CD45RA+ cells. For every subset, genomic DNA was evenly distributed across several immunoSEQ plates. TCRdb keeps only in-frame clones here, not all; method: immunoSEQ multiplex PCR. The sample consists of about 680,000 clones, about 91% of them appearing once. This sequence originates from a man aged 25 to 45 in good health. The sequenced material came from naive CD8+ T cells sorted from blood. This rearrangement joins TRBV18 to TRBJ2-2; D unclear. CDR3 loop: CASSPSIARRSISGELFF. For the CDR3, the DNA is TGTGCCAGCTCACCCTCTATAGCCCGTCGTTCGATTTCCGGGGAGCTGTTTTTT.